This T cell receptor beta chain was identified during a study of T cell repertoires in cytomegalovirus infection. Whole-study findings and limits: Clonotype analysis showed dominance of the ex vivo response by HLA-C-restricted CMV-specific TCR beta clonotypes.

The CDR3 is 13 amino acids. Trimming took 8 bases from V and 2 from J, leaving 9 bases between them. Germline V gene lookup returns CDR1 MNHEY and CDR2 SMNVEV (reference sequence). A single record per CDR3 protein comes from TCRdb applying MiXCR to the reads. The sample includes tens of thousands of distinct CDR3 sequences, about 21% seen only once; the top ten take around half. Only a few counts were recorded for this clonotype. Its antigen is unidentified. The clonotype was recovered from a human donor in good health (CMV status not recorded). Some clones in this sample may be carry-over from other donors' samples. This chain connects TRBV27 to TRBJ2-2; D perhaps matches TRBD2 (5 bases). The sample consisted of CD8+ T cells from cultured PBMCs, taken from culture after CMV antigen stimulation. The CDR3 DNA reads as TGTGCCAGCCTGAGACTAAACACCGGGGAGCTGTTTTTT. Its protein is CASLRLNTGELFF.